The 20 T cell receptor beta chains listed next were all sequenced from one sample in a study of cytotoxic CD8 clonotypes in ibrutinib-treated CLL. Method: immunoSEQ multiplex PCR; TCRdb's copy keeps in-frame clones and lacks some. The profile shows about 160,000 clones, nearly 90% of them singletons. Sequenced material: PBMCs, taken at disease progression, from a patient treated with ibrutinib. These receptors all stem from a human donor with chronic lymphocytic leukemia.

The genes are TRBV9 and TRBJ2-1; possibly TRBD1 for D (5 bases). V lost 6 bases to trimming and J lost 1 base, with 14 bases between them. Germline V gives CDR1 SGDLS, CDR2 YYNGEE. There are 15 residues in the CDR3. CDR3 sequence: CASNPDTRSYNEQFF. For the CDR3, the DNA is TGTGCCAGCAACCCGGACACCAGATCCTACAATGAGCAGTTCTTC.

The V and J genes are TRBV2 and TRBJ1-2, with TRBD1 matching 9 bases. This CDR3 has 12 residues. Germline trimming cut 11 bases from V and 7 bases from J; bases unmatched to any gene: 8. CDR1 and CDR2 from the germline V gene are SNHLY and FYNNEI. The CDR3 bases are TGTGCCGGCAACAGGGGGCAAGGTGGCTACACCTTC. Amino acid sequence: CAGNRGQGGYTF. The full variable domain, rest sourced from reference TRBV2 and TRBJ1-2, is EPEVTQTPSHQVTQMGQEVILRCVPISNHLYFYWYRQILGQKVEFLVSFYNNEISEKSEIFDDQFSVERPDGSNFTLKIRSTKLEDSAMYFCAGNRGQGGYTFGSGTRLTVV.

This CDR3 reads CAWRGSGRAVTGELFF. The CDR3, as DNA: TGTGCCTGGAGAGGTAGCGGGAGGGCCGTAACCGGGGAGCTGTTTTTT. The genes are TRBV30 and TRBJ2-2; 11 nucleotides align to TRBD2. V gave up 3 bases and J gave up 5 bases; unmatched junction bases: 8. Germline CDR1 is GTSNPN and CDR2 is SVGIG (reference sequence). This CDR3 contains 16 residues.

This clone showed up just a few times. V is TRBV7-9 and J is TRBJ1-1; D is perhaps TRBD1 (5 bases). The CDR3 covers 14 residues. CDR1 and CDR2 (germline): SEHNR, FQNEAQ (reference sequence). The V end lost 3 bases, the J end lost 0 bases, and 8 bases lay between the germline ends. CDR3 in amino acids: CASSFQTVNTEAFF. The DNA of the CDR3 is TGTGCCAGCAGCTTCCAGACAGTGAACACTGAAGCTTTCTTT.

This clone is a singleton in its sample. The chain carries TRBV7-2 and TRBJ2-2; D gene uncertain. The V end lost 0 bases, the J end lost 0 bases, and 5 bases lay between the germline ends. Per germline, CDR1 SGHTA and CDR2 FQGNSA. The CDR3 contains 15 residues. CDR3 amino acids: CASSLAGTNTGELFF. In DNA form, the CDR3 reads TGTGCCAGCAGCTTAGCGGGCACGAACACCGGGGAGCTGTTTTTT.

There are a few counts of this clone. The V call is TRBV5-1, the J call TRBJ1-2, with D possibly being TRBD1 (5 bases). The germline CDR1 and CDR2 sequences are SGHRS and YFSETQ. This CDR3 contains 12 residues. The V and J ends lost 2 bases and 3 bases respectively, with 5 bases between them. CDR3 protein: CASSLGDYGYTF. CDR3 in DNA: TGCGCCAGCAGCTTAGGGGACTATGGCTACACCTTC.

The chain combines TRBV30 with TRBJ1-5; D remains unclear. Germline lookup yields CDR1 GTSNPN and CDR2 SVGIG (reference sequence). The CDR3 covers 12 residues. The V end was cut by 4 bases, the J end by 4 bases, with 8 bases between. The CDR3 DNA follows: TGTGCCTGGAAATCGGGTAATCAGCCCCAGCATTTT. This codes for CAWKSGNQPQHF.

The chain recombines TRBV5-1 with TRBJ1-1, with D possibly TRBD1 on 5 matching bases. Between the trimmed V and J ends, which lost 4 bases and 2 bases, there was a span of 12 bases. Germline CDR1 is SGHRS and CDR2 is YFSETQ. The CDR3 totals 14 residues. CDR3 DNA: TGCGCCAGCAGCACGGGACGGCCTAACACTGAAGCTTTCTTT. It specifies CASSTGRPNTEAFF.

The rearrangement uses TRBV5-4 and TRBJ1-5; D uncertain. Germline CDR1 SGHNT, CDR2 YYREEE (reference sequence). This CDR3 is built from 15 residues. V shed 0 bases and J shed 3 bases, with 10 bases lying between them. The CDR3: CASSLEAGINQPQHF. The DNA for the CDR3 is TGTGCCAGCAGCTTGGAAGCGGGAATCAATCAGCCCCAGCATTTT.

The chain recombines TRBV10-1 with TRBJ2-1; the match to TRBD2 covers 16 bases. The ends lost 7 bases at V and 5 bases at J; junction bases unmatched: 11. The CDR3 covers 18 residues. Germline lookup yields CDR1 WNHNN and CDR2 SYGVQD (reference sequence). CDR3 coding DNA: TGCGCCAGCACCGAGGGACTAGCGGGGGGGTTCAGGAACAATGAGCAGTTCTTC. Translated: CASTEGLAGGFRNNEQFF.

J is TRBJ2-7 and V is TRBV5-4, with D possibly being TRBD2 (6 bases). The CDR3 spans 15 residues. The germline V gene encodes CDR1 SGHNT and CDR2 YYREEE (reference sequence). V was cut by 2 bases and J by 0 bases, with 12 bases left in between. The CDR3 nucleotides are TGTGCCAGCAGCTTTGGTGGGGACTCCTCCTACGAGCAGTACTTC. This codes for CASSFGGDSSYEQYF.

This clone has just one count. The rearrangement joins TRBV6-1 to TRBJ1-1; maybe TRBD1 (6 bases). Deletions cut 4 bases from V and 1 base from J, with 16 bases between. The CDR3 loop spans 16 amino acids. Germline V gives CDR1 MNHNS, CDR2 SASEGT. The DNA of the CDR3 is TGTGCCAGCAGTGCCCCCTCACAGGGAGCGAACACTGAAGCTTTCTTT. This codes for CASSAPSQGANTEAFF.

The chain carries TRBV7-8 and TRBJ2-3, with D possibly TRBD2 on 6 matching bases. The germline V and J ends were trimmed by 6 bases and 1 base, with 11 bases remaining between them. The CDR3 consists of 14 residues. The germline V gene encodes CDR1 SGHVS and CDR2 FQNEAQ. The CDR3 DNA reads TGTGCCAGCAGTCGGGAGTTTGGCACAGATACGCAGTATTTT. Translating gives CASSREFGTDTQYF.

In its sample, this clone was seen once. The chain has TRBV19 and TRBJ2-6; D ambiguous. The CDR3 totals 13 residues. Trimming removed 3 bases at V and 2 bases at J, with 2 bases between. CDR1 LNHDA and CDR2 SQIVND come from the germline V gene (reference sequence). This chain's CDR3 is CASSIPGANVLTF. DNA of the CDR3: TGTGCCAGTAGTATCCCTGGGGCCAACGTCCTGACTTTC.

J is TRBJ2-7 and V is TRBV7-9; D unresolved. Germline-derived CDR1 and CDR2 are SEHNR and FQNEAQ (reference sequence). The germline V and J ends were trimmed by 1 base and 3 bases, with 13 bases remaining between them. The CDR3 spans 15 residues. The DNA of the CDR3 is TGTGCCAGCAGCTTAGGACTCTCGATAAACTACGAGCAGTACTTC. Encoded protein: CASSLGLSINYEQYF.

The rearrangement links TRBV9 to TRBJ2-5; D not resolved. The CDR3 sequence is 15 residues long. Germline assignment: CDR1 SGDLS and CDR2 YYNGEE. V was clipped by 3 bases and J by 5 bases, with 17 bases between them. For the CDR3, the DNA is TGTGCCAGCAGCGCGCGATCTAGGGTTCGGGAGACCCAGTACTTC. This gives the protein CASSARSRVRETQYF.

The chain carries TRBV21-1 and TRBJ2-1; TRBD2, as called in the table, went unchecked against the DNA. TRBV21-1 is a known pseudogene. The CDR3 has 17 amino acids. In nucleotides, the CDR3 is TGTGCCAGCAGCAGGGATAGCGGGAGAACAAGAGACAATGAGCAGTTCTTC. As protein: CASSRDSGRTRDNEQFF.

The chain links TRBV19 to TRBJ1-5; D might be TRBD1 (6 bases). The CDR3 loop spans 16 amino acids. The ends were cut back, 5 bases at V and 6 bases at J, with 20 bases in the middle. Germline V lookup: CDR1 LNHDA, CDR2 SQIVND (reference sequence). In DNA form, the CDR3 reads TGTGCCAGTAGTCCTACTCTGGCAGGGGAGGGTCAGCCCCAGCATTTT. It yields the protein CASSPTLAGEGQPQHF.

In this sample, this clone turned up once. The chain is built from TRBV19 and TRBJ2-5, with 10 positions matching TRBD2. V lost 7 bases to trimming and J lost 5 bases; unmatched junction nucleotides: 10. The CDR3 is 15 residues long. Per the germline V gene, CDR1 is LNHDA and CDR2 is SQIVND (reference sequence). CDR3 residues: CASTRTSGPGETQYF. The CDR3, as DNA: TGTGCCAGTACCAGGACTAGCGGTCCGGGGGAGACCCAGTACTTC.

The V call is TRBV7-2, the J call TRBJ1-5; 8 nucleotides line up with TRBD1. Losses at the gene ends were 5 bases for V and 7 bases for J; bases not matched to a gene: 7. Per germline, CDR1 SGHTA and CDR2 FQGNSA. The CDR3 covers 14 residues. The CDR3 sequence is CASSERTGNQPQHF. The DNA for the CDR3 is TGTGCCAGCAGCGAGAGGACAGGGAACCAGCCCCAGCATTTT. Looking up the rest from reference TRBV7-2 and TRBJ1-5 gives the full variable domain: GAGVSQSPSNKVTEKGKDVELRCDPISGHTALYWYRQSLGQGLEFLIYFQGNSAPDKSGLPSDRFSAERTGGSVSTLTIQRTQQEDSAVYLCASSERTGNQPQHFGDGTRLSIL.